These 28 T cell receptor beta chains originate from one sample sequenced in a study of blood T cells in healthy people across ages. With a J-beta primer mix and a sample-barcoded 5' primer, a second PCR ran about 7 to 12 cycles. Using its own MiXCR run on the 5' RACE reads, TCRdb lists one record per CDR3 protein. The top ten hold roughly 7.7% of the sample, which has more than 1.4 million distinct CDR3 sequences, about 43% seen once. The source material was blood. The source of these receptors is a young woman in good health.

In this sample, this clonotype turned up a few times. The chain combines TRBV12-3 or TRBV12-4 with TRBJ2-7; D is unclear. The CDR3 is made up of 14 amino acids. Trimming left V 8 bases short and J 2 bases short, with 16 bases between. The CDR3 nucleotides are TGTGCCAGCTCCTCCGCCAATAGCCCCTACGAGCAGTACTTC. Translation: CASSSANSPYEQYF.

V and J are TRBV20-1 and TRBJ1-2; possibly TRBD1 for D (6 bases). The CDR3 extends over 14 amino acids. Trimming removed 3 bases at V and 8 bases at J, with 19 bases between. Germline loops: CDR1 DFQATT, CDR2 SNEGSKA (reference sequence). Here the CDR3 DNA reads TGCAGTGCTAGGCGAGGGGGAGGGGGATGCGGCTACACCTTC. Protein product: CSARRGGGGCGYTF.

This clonotype was found once. V is TRBV20-1 and J is TRBJ1-2; maybe TRBD1 (5 bases). From germline, CDR1 is DFQATT and CDR2 SNEGSKA (reference sequence). The V and J ends lost 8 bases and 8 bases respectively, with 21 bases between them. The CDR3 contains 13 residues. The CDR3 loop is CSPSDGGADGYTF. In DNA form, the CDR3 reads TGCAGTCCAAGCGATGGAGGGGCCGACGGCTACACCTTC.

The chain combines TRBV30 with TRBJ2-7; tentative D call: TRBD2 (7 bases). Germline V gives CDR1 GTSNPN, CDR2 SVGIG (reference sequence). The V end lost 1 base, the J end lost 2 bases, and 21 bases lay between the germline ends. CDR3 length: 17 residues. The CDR3 nucleotides are TGTGCCTGGAGTGCACGTGCGGGGGCACCAGGTCCCTACGAGCAGTACTTC. Translation gives CAWSARAGAPGPYEQYF. Combining the CDR3 with reference TRBV30 and TRBJ2-7 gives the whole variable domain SQTIHQWPATLVQPVGSPLSLECTVEGTSNPNLYWYRQAAGRGLQLLFYSVGIGQISSEVPQNLSASRPQDRQFILSSKKLLLSDSGFYLCAWSARAGAPGPYEQYFGPGTRLTVT.

This clonotype was seen more than once but under ten times. The chain recombines TRBV12-3 or TRBV12-4 with TRBJ2-5, with 12 bases aligning to TRBD2. The junction had 7 bases not matched to a gene; V was cut back by 3 bases and J by 2 bases. The CDR3 has 17 amino acids. CDR3 protein: CASSFGLAGGIQETQYF. As DNA, the CDR3 is TGTGCCAGCAGTTTCGGTCTAGCGGGGGGGATACAAGAGACCCAGTACTTC.

This chain connects TRBV4-1 to TRBJ2-1; TRBD2 is a possible D gene (6 bases). CDR1 MGHRA and CDR2 YSYEKL come from the germline V gene. The CDR3 extends over 18 amino acids. The V and J ends lost 0 bases and 1 base respectively, with 16 bases between them. CDR3 residues: CASSQEPGSGTSYNEQFF. CDR3 nucleotides: TGCGCCAGCAGCCAAGAGCCCGGCTCCGGGACTTCCTACAATGAGCAGTTCTTC.

This chain links TRBV6-1 with TRBJ2-3; possibly TRBD1 or TRBD2 for D (5 bases each). The ends were cut back, 4 bases at V and 2 bases at J, with 13 bases in the middle. The CDR3 runs 15 residues. CDR1 and CDR2 (germline): MNHNS, SASEGT. The CDR3 sequence: CASSVDPGHTDTQYF. The CDR3 coding sequence is TGTGCCAGCAGTGTAGACCCGGGGCACACAGATACGCAGTATTTT.

This clonotype was detected many times. CDR3 protein: CSVGTTYEQYF. CDR3 nucleotide sequence: TGCAGCGTTGGGACAACCTACGAGCAGTACTTC. The V gene is TRBV29-1, the J gene TRBJ2-7, with D maybe TRBD1 (5 bases). The CDR3 has 11 residues. Deletions cut 4 bases from V and 2 bases from J, with 6 bases between. In germline, CDR1 is SQVTM, CDR2 ANQGSEA.

This clonotype came up a few times. The chain links TRBV6-5 to TRBJ2-3; 7 bases line up with TRBD2. The V gene's germline CDR1 is MNHEY and CDR2 SVGAGI. The length of the CDR3 is 14 residues. Unmatched junction bases numbered 10, after V lost 8 bases and J lost 5 bases. CDR3 protein: CASATSVSIDTQYF. The CDR3 nucleotides read TGTGCCAGCGCAACTAGCGTATCAATAGATACGCAGTATTTT.

This clonotype was seen only a few times. This chain links TRBV6-2 or TRBV6-3 with TRBJ1-1, with D perhaps matching TRBD1 (5 bases). The CDR3 is 15 amino acids. V lost 5 bases and J lost 0, with 13 bases in between. The germline gives CDR1 MNHEY, CDR2 SVGEGT. The CDR3 DNA sequence: TGTGCCAGCAGTACAGCCGGGACGGTGAACACTGAAGCTTTCTTT. Amino acids: CASSTAGTVNTEAFF.

This clonotype was found a few times. DNA of the CDR3: TGTGCCAGCAGCGTAGCTGTGAGCTCCTACAATGAGCAGTTCTTC. Amino acid sequence: CASSVAVSSYNEQFF. The chain joins TRBV9 to TRBJ2-1; unclear D gene. Germline V gene sequence: CDR1 SGDLS, CDR2 YYNGEE. Trimming took 0 bases from V and 0 from J, leaving 7 bases between them. There are 15 residues in the CDR3.

For the CDR3, the DNA is TGTGCCAGCAGATCAAGGGGGCTCAGCAATCAGCCCCAGCATTTT. This translates into CASRSRGLSNQPQHF. This chain links TRBV2 with TRBJ1-5; 7 nucleotides match TRBD1. Germline V gives CDR1 SNHLY, CDR2 FYNNEI. The V gene end was trimmed by 6 bases and the J gene end by 1 base; junction bases not matched to a gene: 6. The CDR3 totals 15 residues.

This clonotype was detected a few times. This chain uses TRBV11-1 with TRBJ2-5, with 11 bases fitting TRBD2. Looked up from germline, CDR1 is SGHAT and CDR2 is FQDESV (reference sequence). Germline trimming cut 4 bases from V and 1 base from J; bases unmatched to any gene: 5. The CDR3 runs to 16 residues. The CDR3 region is CASSYTSGSPQETQYF. Written as DNA, the CDR3 is TGTGCCAGCAGCTACACTAGCGGGAGTCCCCAAGAGACCCAGTACTTC.

In its sample, this clonotype was seen a few times. This sequence joins TRBV20-1 and TRBJ2-1; the match to TRBD1 covers 8 bases. The germline V gene has CDR1 DFQATT and CDR2 SNEGSKA (reference sequence). The CDR3 has 13 amino acids. V lost 4 bases to trimming and J lost 4 bases; unmatched junction nucleotides: 3. CDR3 protein: CSATGGYYNEQFF. The CDR3 DNA reads TGCAGTGCTACAGGGGGCTATTACAATGAGCAGTTCTTC.

This clonotype occurred once. The chain couples TRBV2 to TRBJ2-7, with D maybe TRBD1 (6 bases). The ends were cut back, 4 bases at V and 3 bases at J, with 16 bases in the middle. The CDR3 is 15 amino acids. The V gene's germline CDR1 is SNHLY and CDR2 FYNNEI. Here the CDR3 reads CASSVEQGLYYEQYF. CDR3 bases: TGTGCCAGCAGTGTGGAGCAGGGGCTCTACTACGAGCAGTACTTC.

V gene TRBV20-1 combines with J gene TRBJ1-2; 7 nucleotides align to TRBD1. The CDR3 runs to 13 residues. Per germline, CDR1 DFQATT and CDR2 SNEGSKA (reference sequence). V lost 4 bases to trimming and J lost 2 bases; unmatched junction nucleotides: 4. The CDR3 DNA is TGCAGTGCTAAGGGGGCGGAGAACTATGGCTACACCTTC. Amino acids: CSAKGAENYGYTF.

This clonotype appeared a few times. The chain links TRBV10-2 to TRBJ2-1, with 7 bases matching TRBD2. Germline V gene data show CDR1 as WSHSY and CDR2 as SAAADI. This CDR3 has 11 amino acids. The junction had 3 bases not matched to a gene; V was cut back by 8 bases and J by 8 bases. The CDR3 bases are TGCGCCAGCTGGGGGGGGGATGAGCAGTTCTTC. The encoded protein is CASWGGDEQFF.

V is TRBV15 and J is TRBJ2-1; perhaps D is TRBD1 or TRBD2 (6 bases each). Trimming took off 3 bases at V and 8 bases at J, with 17 bases between the two ends. The germline CDR1 and CDR2 sequences are LNHNV and YYDKDF (reference sequence). The CDR3 is 15 amino acids. The chain's CDR3 is CATSSFLEEGDEQFF. As DNA, the CDR3 is TGTGCCACCAGCAGTTTCCTAGAGGAGGGGGATGAGCAGTTCTTC.

This clonotype was recorded a few times. The V and J genes are TRBV7-9 and TRBJ1-2; D uncertain. This CDR3 is 13 amino acids long. V was trimmed by 5 bases and J by 6 bases, leaving 13 bases between them. Germline CDR1 is SEHNR and CDR2 is FQNEAQ (reference sequence). The CDR3 DNA sequence: TGTGCCAGCAGCGCAGCCCAAGGAAATGGCTACACCTTC. It translates to CASSAAQGNGYTF. The full variable domain, in which reference TRBV7-9 and TRBJ1-2 provide the parts outside the CDR3, is DTGVSQNPRHKITKRGQNVTFRCDPISEHNRLYWYRQTLGQGPEFLTYFQNEAQLEKSRLLSDRFSAERPKGSFSTLEIQRTEQGDSAMYLCASSAAQGNGYTFGSGTRLTVV.

The V and J genes are TRBV20-1 and TRBJ2-5; possibly TRBD2 for D (6 bases). V shed 0 bases and J shed 1 base, with 12 bases lying between them. The CDR3 spans 15 residues. From germline, CDR1 is DFQATT and CDR2 SNEGSKA (reference sequence). The CDR3 spells CSAREGLGGQETQYF. For the CDR3, the DNA is TGCAGTGCTAGAGAGGGCCTGGGGGGCCAAGAGACCCAGTACTTC.

A few counts support this clonotype. The chain combines TRBV4-1 with TRBJ2-4; D call uncertain. This CDR3 has 16 amino acids. V gave up 2 bases and J gave up 0 bases, with 11 bases separating them. Germline lookup yields CDR1 MGHRA and CDR2 YSYEKL. The CDR3 loop reads CASSQPGALAKNIQYF. CDR3 in DNA: TGCGCCAGCAGCCAACCAGGAGCTCTAGCCAAAAACATTCAGTACTTC.

The rearrangement links TRBV12-3 or TRBV12-4 to TRBJ2-1, with D uncertain. V dropped 2 bases and J dropped 15 bases, with 11 bases sitting between them. The CDR3 runs to 11 residues. As DNA, the CDR3 is TGTGCCAGCAGTTTACTCAAGGCAGGGTTCTTC. Translated, it gives CASSLLKAGFF.

This clonotype was seen more than once but under ten times. This sequence joins TRBV20-1 and TRBJ2-2; D might be TRBD2 (5 bases). Germline V gene sequence: CDR1 DFQATT, CDR2 SNEGSKA (reference sequence). Between the trimmed V and J ends, which lost 4 bases and 6 bases, there was a span of 15 bases. The CDR3 runs to 14 residues. CDR3: CSAKDGGWPGELFF. CDR3 bases: TGCAGTGCTAAAGATGGAGGTTGGCCCGGGGAGCTGTTTTTT.

The chain joins TRBV12-5 to TRBJ2-1; 7 nucleotides line up with TRBD1. The CDR3 loop spans 15 amino acids. Germline V CDR1 and CDR2: LGHNT, FRNRAP. J gave up 7 bases and V 7 bases, and 13 bases lay outside the gene matches. The CDR3 nucleotides are TGTGCTAGTGCCGAGGGGGCGCCGGGATCGAATGAGCAGTTCTTC. It yields the protein CASAEGAPGSNEQFF.

This clonotype was picked up a small number of times. This chain links TRBV10-3 with TRBJ1-1; D possibly corresponds to TRBD1 (5 bases). The CDR3 has 15 residues. Per germline, CDR1 ENHRY and CDR2 SYGVKD. The V and J ends lost 3 bases and 0 bases respectively, with 11 bases between them. The CDR3 reads CAISDGTSMNTEAFF. The CDR3 DNA is TGTGCCATCAGTGACGGGACCTCTATGAACACTGAAGCTTTCTTT.

The J gene is TRBJ2-7, the V gene TRBV10-2, with D tentatively TRBD2 (6 bases). TRBJ2-5 matches the DNA end more closely, so the J call is doubtful. Looked up from germline, CDR1 is WSHSY and CDR2 is SAAADI. The CDR3 length is 13 residues. The chain's CDR3 is CASRIAEQETQYF. As DNA, the CDR3 is TGCGCCAGCAGGATAGCGGAACAAGAGACCCAGTACTTC.

The V call is TRBV7-2, the J call TRBJ1-2; TRBD1 matches at 10 bases. Trimming removed 5 bases from V and 0 bases from J; junction bases left unmatched: 12. This CDR3 is 18 amino acids long. Germline V gene data show CDR1 as SGHTA and CDR2 as FQGNSA. The CDR3, as DNA: TGTGCCAGCAGCGCCCCCGGGACAGGGGAAATAGCTAACTATGGCTACACCTTC. This translates into CASSAPGTGEIANYGYTF.

The chain links TRBV2 to TRBJ2-3, with no clear D. CDR1 is SNHLY, CDR2 FYNNEI, per germline. V shed 4 bases and J shed 0 bases, with 5 bases lying between them. The CDR3 loop spans 13 amino acids. DNA for the CDR3: TGTGCCAGCAGTGGCTGGAGCACAGATACGCAGTATTTT. This sequence encodes CASSGWSTDTQYF.